This TCR beta chain was sequenced for a study of blood T cell repertoires in COVID-19. Study overall: COVID-19 samples collected from the United States, Italy and Spain covered acute and convalescent phases. Sources were T cells, B-cell-depleted T cells, or PBMCs; the material itself was cDNA or gDNA.

Authors' methods: For nucleated cells, counts were estimated from reference gene primer amplification. Assay: immunoSEQ multiplex PCR; the TCRdb copy retains only in-frame clones and omits some. V, J and clone size are taken as reported in that table, and D and trimming were inferred from the DNA itself. Of tens of thousands of clones in the sample, around four fifths were seen once. CDR1 and CDR2 (germline): SQVTM, ANQGSEA. The CDR3 spans 15 residues. Trimming cost V 7 bases and J 2 bases, with 21 bases left between them. Sequencing used peripheral blood. The V and J genes are TRBV29-1 and TRBJ2-7; TRBD1 might be the D (6 bases). This sequence was found in a man at least 80 years old with active or convalescent COVID-19. CDR3 region: CSARLGTRGTYEQYF. The CDR3 region has the DNA TGCAGCGCCCGACTCGGGACAAGGGGCACCTACGAGCAGTACTTC.